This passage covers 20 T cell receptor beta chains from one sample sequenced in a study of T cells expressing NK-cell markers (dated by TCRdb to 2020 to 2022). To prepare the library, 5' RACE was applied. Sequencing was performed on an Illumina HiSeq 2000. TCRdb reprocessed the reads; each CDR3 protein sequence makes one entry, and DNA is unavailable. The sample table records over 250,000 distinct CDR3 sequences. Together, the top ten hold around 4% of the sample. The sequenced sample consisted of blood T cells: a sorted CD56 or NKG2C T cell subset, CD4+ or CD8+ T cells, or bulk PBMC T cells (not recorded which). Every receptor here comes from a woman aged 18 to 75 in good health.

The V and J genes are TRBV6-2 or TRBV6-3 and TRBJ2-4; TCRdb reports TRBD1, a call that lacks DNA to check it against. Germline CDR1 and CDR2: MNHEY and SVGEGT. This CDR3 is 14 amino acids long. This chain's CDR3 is CASSSQGTKNIQYF.

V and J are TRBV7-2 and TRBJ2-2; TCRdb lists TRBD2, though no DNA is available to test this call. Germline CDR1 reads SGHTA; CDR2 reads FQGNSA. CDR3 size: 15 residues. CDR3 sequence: CASSPLARNTGELFF.

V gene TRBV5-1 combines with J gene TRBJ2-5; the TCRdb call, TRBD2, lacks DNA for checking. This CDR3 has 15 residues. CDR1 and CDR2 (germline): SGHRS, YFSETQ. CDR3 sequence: CASSSSGRSQETQYF.

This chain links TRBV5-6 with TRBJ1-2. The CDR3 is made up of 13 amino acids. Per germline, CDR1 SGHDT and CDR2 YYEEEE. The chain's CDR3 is CASSLDGNYGYTF.

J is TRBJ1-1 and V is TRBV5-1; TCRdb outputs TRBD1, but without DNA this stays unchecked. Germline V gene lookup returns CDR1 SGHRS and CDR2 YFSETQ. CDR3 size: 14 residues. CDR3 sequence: CASSPTPLNTEAFF.

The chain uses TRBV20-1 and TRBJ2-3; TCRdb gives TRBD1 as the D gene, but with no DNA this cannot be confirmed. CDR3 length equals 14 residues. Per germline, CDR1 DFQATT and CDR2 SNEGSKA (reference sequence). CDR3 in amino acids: CSARDPRYTDTQYF.

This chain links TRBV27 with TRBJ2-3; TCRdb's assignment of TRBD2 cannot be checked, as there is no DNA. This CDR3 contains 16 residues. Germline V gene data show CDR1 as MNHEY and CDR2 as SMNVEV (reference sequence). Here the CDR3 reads CASSLWPGPSTDTQYF.

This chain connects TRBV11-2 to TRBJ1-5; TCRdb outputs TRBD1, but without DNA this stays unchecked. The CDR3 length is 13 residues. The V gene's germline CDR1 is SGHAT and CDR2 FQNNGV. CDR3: CASSLDSRGGQHF.

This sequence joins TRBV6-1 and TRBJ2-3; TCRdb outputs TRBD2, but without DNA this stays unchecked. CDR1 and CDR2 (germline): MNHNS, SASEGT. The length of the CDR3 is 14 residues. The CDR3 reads CASSRDYYTDTQYF.

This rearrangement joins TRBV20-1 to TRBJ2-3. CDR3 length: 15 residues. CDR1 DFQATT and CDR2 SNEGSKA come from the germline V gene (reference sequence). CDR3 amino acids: CSARDWSLARDTQYF.

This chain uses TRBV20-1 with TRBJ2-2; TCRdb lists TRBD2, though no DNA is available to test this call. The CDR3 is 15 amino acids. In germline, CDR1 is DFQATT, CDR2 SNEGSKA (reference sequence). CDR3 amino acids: CSARLAGAVTGELFF.

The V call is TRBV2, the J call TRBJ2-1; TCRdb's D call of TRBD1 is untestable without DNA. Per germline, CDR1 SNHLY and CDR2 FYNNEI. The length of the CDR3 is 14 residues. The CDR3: CASSDAGAYNEQFF.

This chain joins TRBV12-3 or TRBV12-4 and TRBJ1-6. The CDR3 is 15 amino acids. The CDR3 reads CASSFSQRVNSPLHF.

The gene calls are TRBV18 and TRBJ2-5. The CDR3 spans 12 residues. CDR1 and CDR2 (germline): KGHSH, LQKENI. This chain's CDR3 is CASSLDEETQYF.

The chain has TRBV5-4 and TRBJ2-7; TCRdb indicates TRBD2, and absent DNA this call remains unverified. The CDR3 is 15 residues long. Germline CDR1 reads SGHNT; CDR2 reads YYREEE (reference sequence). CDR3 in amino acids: CASSPGGGNGYEQYF.

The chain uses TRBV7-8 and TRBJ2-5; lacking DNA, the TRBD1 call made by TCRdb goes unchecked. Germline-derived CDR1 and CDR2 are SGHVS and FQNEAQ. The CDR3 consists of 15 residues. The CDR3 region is CASSVRDRARETQYF.

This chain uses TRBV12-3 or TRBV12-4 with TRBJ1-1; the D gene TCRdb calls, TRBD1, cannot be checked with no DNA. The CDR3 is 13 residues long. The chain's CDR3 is CASGTDRAAEAFF.

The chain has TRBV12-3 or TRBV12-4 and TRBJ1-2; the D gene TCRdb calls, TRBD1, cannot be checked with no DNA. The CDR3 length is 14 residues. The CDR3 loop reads CASSSDRGFYGYTF.

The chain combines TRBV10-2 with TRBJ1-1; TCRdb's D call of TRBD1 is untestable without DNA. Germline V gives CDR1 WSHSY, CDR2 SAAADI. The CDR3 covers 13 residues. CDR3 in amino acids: CASSNRGNTEAFF.

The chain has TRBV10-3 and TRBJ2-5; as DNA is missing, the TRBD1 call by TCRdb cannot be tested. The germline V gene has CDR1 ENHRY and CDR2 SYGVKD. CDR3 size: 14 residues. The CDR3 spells CAISDGTAKETQYF.